One and the same sample provided the 2 T cell receptor beta chains below, sequenced in a study of T cells in Graves' hyperthyroidism and ophthalmopathy. Amplification yielded TCR beta CDR3 regions, with RNA transcripts as the source. First-round RT-PCR with HTBI primers amplified the TCR CDR3 region. TCRdb reprocessed the multiplex PCR reads via MiXCR and lists one record per CDR3 protein. The sample includes approximately 620,000 distinct CDR3 sequences, more than 15% of them seen just once. What was sequenced was blood. The receptors here all came from a woman between 35 and 50 years old with Graves' ophthalmopathy.

Many counts were recorded for this clonotype. J is TRBJ1-2 and V is TRBV6-1, with D possibly matching TRBD1 (6 bases). V dropped 4 bases and J dropped 8 bases, with 14 bases sitting between them. There are 13 residues in the CDR3. Germline-derived CDR1 and CDR2 are MNHNS and SASEGT. Here the CDR3 reads CASSGTGKQGYTF. CDR3 nucleotides: TGTGCCAGCAGTGGAACAGGGAAGCAAGGCTACACCTTC.

The sample holds many counts of this clonotype. This chain connects TRBV28 to TRBJ1-5; D not certain. V was clipped by 1 base and J by 10 bases, with 11 bases between them. The CDR3 covers 13 residues. The germline V gene encodes CDR1 MDHEN and CDR2 SYDVKM. CDR3 protein: CASSLSRRTPQHF. CDR3 bases: TGTGCCAGCAGTTTATCCAGACGGACTCCCCAGCATTTT.